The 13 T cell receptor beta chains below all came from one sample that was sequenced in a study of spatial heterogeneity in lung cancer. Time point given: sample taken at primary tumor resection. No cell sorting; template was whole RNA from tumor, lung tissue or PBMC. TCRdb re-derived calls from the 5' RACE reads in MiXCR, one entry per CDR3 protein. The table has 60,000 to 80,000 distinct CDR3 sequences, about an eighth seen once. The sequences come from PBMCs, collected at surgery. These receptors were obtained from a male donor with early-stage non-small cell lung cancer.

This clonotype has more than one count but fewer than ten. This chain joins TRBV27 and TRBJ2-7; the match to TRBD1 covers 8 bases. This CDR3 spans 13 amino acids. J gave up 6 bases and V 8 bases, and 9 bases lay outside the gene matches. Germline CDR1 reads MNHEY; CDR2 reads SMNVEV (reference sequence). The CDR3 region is CASGTYRGSEQYF. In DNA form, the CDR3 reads TGTGCCAGCGGAACATACAGGGGGTCCGAGCAGTACTTC.

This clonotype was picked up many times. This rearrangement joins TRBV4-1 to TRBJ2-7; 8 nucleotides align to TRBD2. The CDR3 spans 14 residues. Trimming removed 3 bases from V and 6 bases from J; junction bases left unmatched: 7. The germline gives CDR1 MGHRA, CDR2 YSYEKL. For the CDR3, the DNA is TGCGCCAGCAGCCAGTTAGCGGGAAGTTCCGAGCAGTACTTC. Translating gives CASSQLAGSSEQYF.

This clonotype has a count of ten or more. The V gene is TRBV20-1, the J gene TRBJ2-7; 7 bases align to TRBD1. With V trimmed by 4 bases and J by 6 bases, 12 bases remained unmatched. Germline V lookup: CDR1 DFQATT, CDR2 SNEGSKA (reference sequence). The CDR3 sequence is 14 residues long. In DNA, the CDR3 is TGCAGTGCTACCTCCGGGACAGTAGCGATCGAGCAGTACTTC. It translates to CSATSGTVAIEQYF.

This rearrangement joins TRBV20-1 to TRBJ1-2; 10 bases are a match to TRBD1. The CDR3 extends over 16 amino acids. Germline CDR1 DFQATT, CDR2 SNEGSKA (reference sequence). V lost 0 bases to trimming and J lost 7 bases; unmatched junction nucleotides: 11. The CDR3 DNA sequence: TGCAGTGCTAGAGACGGACAGGGGGTGCGTCTCGGTGGCTACACCTTC. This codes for CSARDGQGVRLGGYTF.

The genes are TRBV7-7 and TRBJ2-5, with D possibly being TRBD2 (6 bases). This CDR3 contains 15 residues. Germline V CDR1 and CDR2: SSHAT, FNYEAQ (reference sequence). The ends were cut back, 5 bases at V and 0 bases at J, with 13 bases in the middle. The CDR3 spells CASSRGDLYQETQYF. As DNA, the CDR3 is TGTGCCAGCAGCCGCGGGGACCTATACCAAGAGACCCAGTACTTC. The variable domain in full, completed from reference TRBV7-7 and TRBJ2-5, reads GAGVSQSPRYKVTKRGQDVTLRCDPISSHATLYWYQQALGQGPEFLTYFNYEAQPDKSGLPSDRFSAERPEGSISTLTIQRTEQRDSAMYRCASSRGDLYQETQYFGPGTRLLVL.

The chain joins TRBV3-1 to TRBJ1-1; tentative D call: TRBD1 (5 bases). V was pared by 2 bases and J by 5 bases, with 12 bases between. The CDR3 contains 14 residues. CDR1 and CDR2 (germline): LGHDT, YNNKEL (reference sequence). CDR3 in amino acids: CASSQKPGGTEAFF. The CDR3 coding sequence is TGTGCCAGCAGCCAAAAACCCGGGGGAACTGAAGCTTTCTTT.

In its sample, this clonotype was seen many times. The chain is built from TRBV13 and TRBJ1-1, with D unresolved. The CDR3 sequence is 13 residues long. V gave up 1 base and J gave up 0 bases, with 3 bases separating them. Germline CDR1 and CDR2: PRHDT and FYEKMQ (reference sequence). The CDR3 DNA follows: TGTGCCAGCAGCTTAGCTTTGAACACTGAAGCTTTCTTT. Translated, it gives CASSLALNTEAFF.

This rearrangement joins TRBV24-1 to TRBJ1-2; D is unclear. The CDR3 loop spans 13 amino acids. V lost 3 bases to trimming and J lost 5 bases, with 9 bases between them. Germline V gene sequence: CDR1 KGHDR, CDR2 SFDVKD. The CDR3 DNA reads TGTGCCACCAGTGATCCCCCCGCGTATGGCTACACCTTC. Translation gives CATSDPPAYGYTF.

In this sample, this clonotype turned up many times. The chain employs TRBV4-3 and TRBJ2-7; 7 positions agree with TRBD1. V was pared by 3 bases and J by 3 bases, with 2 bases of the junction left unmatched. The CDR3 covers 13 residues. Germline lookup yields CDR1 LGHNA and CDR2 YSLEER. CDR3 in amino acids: CASSQWTGYEQYF. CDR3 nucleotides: TGCGCCAGCAGCCAGTGGACAGGCTACGAGCAGTACTTC.

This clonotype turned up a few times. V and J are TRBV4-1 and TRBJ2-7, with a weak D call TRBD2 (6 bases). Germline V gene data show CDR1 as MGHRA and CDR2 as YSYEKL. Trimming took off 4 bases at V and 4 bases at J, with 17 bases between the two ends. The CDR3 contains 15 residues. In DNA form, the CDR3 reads TGCGCCAGCAGCCGTTTTAGCGGCCCCATTTACGAGCAGTACTTC. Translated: CASSRFSGPIYEQYF.

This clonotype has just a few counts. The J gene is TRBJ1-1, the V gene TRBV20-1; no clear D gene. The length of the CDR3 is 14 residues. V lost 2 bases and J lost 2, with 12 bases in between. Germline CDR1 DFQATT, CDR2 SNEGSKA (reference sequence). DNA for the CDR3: TGCAGTGCTAGACCTAATCCCGGAAACACTGAAGCTTTCTTT. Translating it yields CSARPNPGNTEAFF.

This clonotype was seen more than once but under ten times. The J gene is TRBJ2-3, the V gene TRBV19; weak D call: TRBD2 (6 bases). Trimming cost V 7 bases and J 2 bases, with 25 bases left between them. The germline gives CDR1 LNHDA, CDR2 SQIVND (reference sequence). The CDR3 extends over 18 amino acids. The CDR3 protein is CASTNPRGGTPSTDTQYF. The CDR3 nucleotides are TGTGCCAGTACCAACCCACGAGGAGGGACTCCCTCCACAGATACGCAGTATTTT.

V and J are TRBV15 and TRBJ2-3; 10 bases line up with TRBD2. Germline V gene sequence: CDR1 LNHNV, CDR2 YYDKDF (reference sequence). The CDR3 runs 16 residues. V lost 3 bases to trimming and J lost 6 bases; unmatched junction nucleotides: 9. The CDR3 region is CATSRRVAGGSDTQYF. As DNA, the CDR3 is TGTGCCACCAGCAGGAGGGTAGCGGGAGGTTCGGATACGCAGTATTTT.